These 3 T cell receptor beta chains were sequenced from one sample in a study of T cells after yellow fever vaccination. TCRdb re-called the 5' RACE reads through MiXCR, storing one row per CDR3 protein. The sample lists about 14,000 distinct CDR3 sequences; 7.3% were seen once. The source material was PBMCs, either bulk or a sorted T-cell subset (CD4+, CD8+, memory, or dextramer-sorted; not recorded which), sampled on the day of the yellow fever booster vaccination. These receptor sequences come from a young man who received the YFV17D yellow fever vaccine.

This clonotype is classed as medium-sized. The chain recombines TRBV20-1 with TRBJ1-6; no clear D. V was trimmed by 3 bases and J by 7 bases, leaving 4 bases between them. There are 11 residues in the CDR3. Germline assignment: CDR1 DFQATT and CDR2 SNEGSKA (reference sequence). CDR3: CSASYNSPLHF. CDR3 nucleotide sequence: TGCAGTGCTAGCTACAATTCACCCCTCCACTTT.

Judged by abundance, this clonotype is medium-sized. V usage is TRBV5-6 and J usage is TRBJ2-2, with 9 bases that match TRBD2. Germline CDR1 SGHDT, CDR2 YYEEEE. With 1 base clipped from V and 4 bases from J, the junction kept 14 bases outside the gene matches. There are 19 residues in the CDR3. CDR3 nucleotides: TGTGCCAGCAGCTTGCGGCGTCTAGCGGGGCAACTATCCACCGGGGAGCTGTTTTTT. Translating gives CASSLRRLAGQLSTGELFF. Full variable domain (outside the CDR3, taken from reference TRBV5-6 and TRBJ2-2): DAGVTQSPTHLIKTRGQQVTLRCSPKSGHDTVSWYQQALGQGPQFIFQYYEEEERQRGNFPDRFSGHQFPNYSSELNVNALLLGDSALYLCASSLRRLAGQLSTGELFFGEGSRLTVL.

A word on this clonotype: The junction departs from the called germline gene at one end, perhaps through a read error. The chain employs TRBV11-2 and TRBJ2-3, with 8 bases aligning to TRBD2. Germline CDR1 SGHAT, CDR2 FQNNGV. The CDR3 loop spans 17 amino acids. CDR3 residues: CGSSFAKTGGSTDTQFF. Written as DNA, the CDR3 is TGTGGCAGCAGCTTCGCAAAGACGGGAGGGAGCACAGATACGCAGTTTTTT.